The 20 T cell receptor beta chains below were found in one sample sequenced in a study of T cell responses to AZD1222 COVID-19 vaccine. Clones were sequenced by immunoSEQ multiplex PCR, and TCRdb holds only the in-frame ones, with some missing. Of around 50,000 clones listed, about 86% are singletons. The sequencing used peripheral blood, collected on day 0 of AZD1222 vaccination. Receptor source: an adult in good health.

The chain carries TRBV7-2 and TRBJ2-7; 9 bases match TRBD1. Germline CDR1 reads SGHTA; CDR2 reads FQGNSA. The length of the CDR3 is 15 residues. Germline trimming cut 2 bases from V and 5 bases from J; bases unmatched to any gene: 7. CDR3 loop: CASSLPGQGFNEQYF. The CDR3 region has the DNA TGTGCCAGCAGCTTACCGGGACAGGGTTTCAACGAGCAGTACTTC.

The chain is built from TRBV5-1 and TRBJ1-5; no definite D call. Germline V CDR1 and CDR2: SGHRS, YFSETQ. The CDR3 spans 16 residues. V shed 0 bases and J shed 0 bases, with 10 bases lying between them. The CDR3 bases are TGCGCCAGCAGCTTGGGAGACCAGCTTAGCAATCAGCCCCAGCATTTT. Translated: CASSLGDQLSNQPQHF.

The chain recombines TRBV19 with TRBJ1-4, with D perhaps TRBD1 (6 bases). V lost 7 bases and J 7 bases, leaving 16 bases between the germline ends. The CDR3 totals 14 residues. Germline assignment: CDR1 LNHDA and CDR2 SQIVND (reference sequence). Here the CDR3 reads CASKQGWESEKLFF. The DNA of the CDR3 is TGTGCCAGTAAACAGGGATGGGAAAGTGAAAAACTGTTTTTT. Based on the CDR3 plus reference TRBV19 and TRBJ1-4, the full variable domain is DGGITQSPKYLFRKEGQNVTLSCEQNLNHDAMYWYRQDPGQGLRLIYYSQIVNDFQKGDIAEGYSVSREKKESFPLTVTSAQKNPTAFYLCASKQGWESEKLFFGSGTQLSVL.

This chain links TRBV28 with TRBJ2-7; 11 bases line up with TRBD2. The CDR3 is made up of 16 amino acids. Germline lookup yields CDR1 MDHEN and CDR2 SYDVKM. V was clipped by 6 bases and J by 1 base; unmatched bases: 8. The CDR3 spells CASSRLGLAESYEQYF. CDR3 nucleotides: TGTGCCAGCAGCCGCCTGGGACTAGCGGAATCCTACGAGCAGTACTTC. The full variable domain, with the rest looked up from reference TRBV28 and TRBJ2-7, is DVKVTQSSRYLVKRTGEKVFLECVQDMDHENMFWYRQDPGLGLRLIYFSYDVKMKEKGDIPEGYSVSREKKERFSLILESASTNQTSMYLCASSRLGLAESYEQYFGPGTRLTVT.

The genes are TRBV23-1 and TRBJ1-2; maybe TRBD1 (6 bases). TRBV23-1 carries the ORF label, with uncertain function. Trimming took off 0 bases at V and 6 bases at J, with 14 bases between the two ends. The CDR3 runs 15 residues. DNA of the CDR3: TGCGCCAGCAGTCAATCGTGGCCCAGACAGGATGGCTACACCTTC. This translates into CASSQSWPRQDGYTF.

The J gene is TRBJ1-2, the V gene TRBV6-1, with TRBD1 matching 8 bases. CDR3 size: 16 residues. Germline CDR1 reads MNHNS; CDR2 reads SASEGT. V lost 0 bases, J lost 7 bases, and 10 bases stayed unmatched. The CDR3 sequence: CASSEARAQGARGYTF. The CDR3 nucleotides are TGTGCCAGCAGTGAAGCCAGGGCTCAGGGGGCTCGTGGCTACACCTTC.

The rearrangement uses TRBV4-3 and TRBJ1-2; TRBD1 matches at 7 bases. The CDR3 extends over 14 amino acids. CDR1 and CDR2 from the germline V gene are LGHNA and YSLEER. Trimming took 3 bases from V and 6 from J; bases not matched to a gene: 7. The CDR3 reads CASSHTGVADGYTF. The CDR3 coding sequence is TGCGCCAGCAGCCACACAGGGGTTGCGGATGGCTACACCTTC.

The chain joins TRBV5-6 to TRBJ1-4, with D possibly matching TRBD1 (6 bases). The CDR3 contains 14 residues. The ends were cut back, 4 bases at V and 7 bases at J, with 14 bases in the middle. Germline V gene sequence: CDR1 SGHDT, CDR2 YYEEEE. CDR3 residues: CASSRTAFGEKLFF. The CDR3 DNA reads TGTGCCAGCAGCAGGACAGCCTTTGGTGAAAAACTGTTTTTT.

V usage is TRBV2 and J usage is TRBJ2-5; D remains ambiguous. Trimming took 2 bases from V and 1 from J, leaving 8 bases between them. CDR3 length: 14 amino acids. Looked up from germline, CDR1 is SNHLY and CDR2 is FYNNEI. CDR3 nucleotides: TGTGCCAGCAGTGAAACCCAGGTCCAAGAGACCCAGTACTTC. Its translation: CASSETQVQETQYF. Drawing the rest from reference TRBV2 and TRBJ2-5, the complete variable domain is EPEVTQTPSHQVTQMGQEVILRCVPISNHLYFYWYRQILGQKVEFLVSFYNNEISEKSEIFDDQFSVERPDGSNFTLKIRSTKLEDSAMYFCASSETQVQETQYFGPGTRLLVL.

The chain joins TRBV19 to TRBJ1-2, with D tentatively TRBD1 (5 bases). CDR3 size: 13 residues. Trimming took off 6 bases at V and 4 bases at J, with 12 bases between the two ends. Germline CDR1 LNHDA, CDR2 SQIVND (reference sequence). The CDR3 DNA reads TGTGCCAGTAGGTCAGGGTGGTTCTATGGCTACACCTTC. This gives the protein CASRSGWFYGYTF.

The chain carries TRBV28 and TRBJ1-5, with 7 positions matching TRBD1. V shed 6 bases, J shed 2 bases, and the junction held 4 bases outside the gene matches. The CDR3 loop spans 14 amino acids. Germline CDR1 reads MDHEN; CDR2 reads SYDVKM. The CDR3 is CASSMGQRNQPQHF. The CDR3 DNA reads TGTGCCAGCAGCATGGGACAGCGCAATCAGCCCCAGCATTTT.

The gene calls are TRBV5-5 and TRBJ1-2; no reliable D call. Trimming cost V 4 bases and J 4 bases, with 17 bases left between them. CDR3 length equals 15 residues. Looked up from germline, CDR1 is SGHKS and CDR2 is YYEKEE (reference sequence). DNA of the CDR3: TGTGCCAGCAGCCCCTCTAGCGCTGAAGCCTATGGCTACACCTTC. It translates to CASSPSSAEAYGYTF.

This clone was picked up one time. The chain has TRBV6-5 and TRBJ1-1; possible D gene TRBD1, 5 bases. The length of the CDR3 is 13 residues. CDR1 is MNHEY and CDR2 is SVGAGI in the germline V gene. V shed 10 bases and J shed 5 bases, with 17 bases lying between them. The CDR3 coding sequence is TGTGCCACGCCTCGCACGGGGGGGACTGAAGCTTTCTTT. This sequence encodes CATPRTGGTEAFF.

The chain employs TRBV18 and TRBJ2-1, with unresolved D. The CDR3 runs to 11 residues. The germline CDR1 and CDR2 sequences are KGHSH and LQKENI. Trimming removed 6 bases at V and 4 bases at J, with 4 bases between. CDR3 amino acids: CASSAYNEQFF. The CDR3 coding sequence is TGTGCCAGCTCGGCTTACAATGAGCAGTTCTTC.

The V gene is TRBV2, the J gene TRBJ2-7; no reliable D call. Deletions cut 6 bases from V and 3 bases from J, with 9 bases between. In germline, CDR1 is SNHLY, CDR2 FYNNEI. The CDR3 extends over 12 amino acids. The DNA for the CDR3 is TGTGCCAGCAGGGATTTCTTCTACGAGCAGTACTTC. Encoded protein: CASRDFFYEQYF.

This clone was seen only once. This chain uses TRBV3-1 (or the pseudogene TRBV3-2) with TRBJ2-1, with 10 bases aligning to TRBD2. Per the germline V gene, CDR1 is LGHDT and CDR2 is YNNKEL (reference sequence). This CDR3 comprises 13 residues. The trim removed 1 base at V and 15 bases at J, leaving 6 bases unmatched. This CDR3 is CASSQGQREGGFF. The CDR3 DNA reads TGTGCCAGCAGCCAAGGGCAGCGGGAGGGAGGGTTCTTC.

This clone was observed once. V and J are TRBV25-1 and TRBJ1-2, with D perhaps TRBD1 (5 bases). This CDR3 has 14 residues. The V gene's germline CDR1 is MGHDK and CDR2 SYGVNS. Trimming shortened V by 0 bases and J by 3 bases, and 8 bases separated the two germline ends. CDR3 amino acids: CASSEYGGDYGYTF. CDR3 in DNA: TGTGCCAGCAGTGAATATGGGGGGGACTATGGCTACACCTTC.

The chain is built from TRBV6-1 and TRBJ2-3; the match to TRBD1 covers 9 bases. The CDR3 totals 15 residues. Trimming removed 3 bases from V and 3 bases from J; junction bases left unmatched: 4. The germline CDR1 and CDR2 sequences are MNHNS and SASEGT. The CDR3 DNA reads as TGTGCCAGCAGTGACCCGGGACAGGGAACAGATACGCAGTATTTT. Protein: CASSDPGQGTDTQYF.

This clone was recorded only once. The chain has TRBV2 and TRBJ2-7, with a possible D match to TRBD2 (5 bases). The V and J ends lost 6 bases and 4 bases respectively, with 13 bases between them. The CDR3 is made up of 13 amino acids. Germline assignment: CDR1 SNHLY and CDR2 FYNNEI. The CDR3, as DNA: TGTGCCAGCAGCGGGGTGGTACCGTACGAGCAGTACTTC. Protein: CASSGVVPYEQYF.

V and J are TRBV5-5 and TRBJ1-5; 8 bases align to TRBD1. Germline assignment: CDR1 SGHKS and CDR2 YYEKEE (reference sequence). There are 17 residues in the CDR3. Trimming removed 2 bases from V and 7 bases from J; junction bases left unmatched: 14. CDR3 in DNA: TGTGCCAGCAGCTTAGGACAGGGAAGCTCCCTAGTCCAGCCCCAGCATTTT. The encoded protein is CASSLGQGSSLVQPQHF.